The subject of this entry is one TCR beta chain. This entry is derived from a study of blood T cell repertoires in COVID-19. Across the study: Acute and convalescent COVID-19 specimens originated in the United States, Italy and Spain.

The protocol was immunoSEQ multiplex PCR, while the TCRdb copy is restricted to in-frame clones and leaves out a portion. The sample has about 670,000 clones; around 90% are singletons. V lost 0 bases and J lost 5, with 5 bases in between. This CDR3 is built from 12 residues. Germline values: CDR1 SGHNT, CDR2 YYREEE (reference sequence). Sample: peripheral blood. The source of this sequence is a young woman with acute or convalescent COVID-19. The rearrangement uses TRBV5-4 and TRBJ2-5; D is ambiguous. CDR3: CASSLALETQYF. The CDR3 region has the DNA TGTGCCAGCAGCTTGGCCCTGGAGACCCAGTACTTC.